This T cell receptor (beta chain) stems from a study of CD8 T cells in ankylosing spondylitis. Researchers built TCR beta libraries using quantitative 5'-RACE with molecular barcodes. One entry per CDR3 protein, called by TCRdb with MiXCR from the 5' RACE reads. The table records around 770,000 distinct CDR3 sequences, under 20% of them present only once. Findings and caveats of the study: Disease-linked clones, CD8+, were relatively rare in peripheral blood. A TCR beta motif of 7 or 8 highly homologous variants appeared characteristic of ankylosing spondylitis blood. Earlier studies detected some motif variants in reactive arthritis synovial fluid and blood. Significant enrichment of disease-linked clones was reportedly seen in matched ankylosing spondylitis synovial fluid.

In the case of this clonotype: Its antigen is not identified.

Germline V CDR1 and CDR2: SGHTA, FQGNSA. The CDR3 spans 13 residues. V dropped 8 bases and J dropped 4 bases, with 14 bases sitting between them. The clonotype originates from a male donor with ankylosing spondylitis. This chain links TRBV7-2 with TRBJ2-5; the D gene could be TRBD1 or TRBD2 (5 bases each). The specimen was blood, either unsorted or a sorted T cell fraction (not recorded which). CDR3 nucleotide sequence: TGTGCCAGCTCCCGGGGCCCGCGAGAGACCCAGTACTTC. Amino acids: CASSRGPRETQYF.